A selection of T cell receptor beta chains follows, all from one sample in a study of blood T cell repertoires in COVID-19. Only in-frame clones appear in the TCRdb table, and some are missing; sequencing was by immunoSEQ multiplex PCR. This sample has roughly 120,000 clones, with approximately 89% found just once. The sample comprised peripheral blood. These receptor sequences come from a woman between 55 and 75 years old with COVID-19, enrolled during active disease. The CDR3 runs from the conserved cysteine through the conserved F or W. A D gene is named only where the DNA matches it firmly. A clone size is listed for some rows: how often the clone was seen (once, few, many), or a class if it is expanded.

j_gene	v_gene	d_gene	abundance	CDR3nt	CDR3aa
TRBJ2-2	TRBV6-9	NA	NA	TGTGCCAGATGGGGGGACCCCGGGGAGCTGTTTTTT	CARWGDPGELFF
TRBJ1-5	TRBV7-2	NA	NA	TGTGCCAGCAGCTTAGTTATCGGGGTAGATCAGCCCCAGCATTTT	CASSLVIGVDQPQHF
TRBJ1-2	TRBV6-5	NA	NA	TGTGCCAGCAGTCGACAATATGGCTACACCTTC	CASSRQYGYTF
TRBJ2-5	TRBV5-1	NA	few	TGCGCCAGCAGCTTGGACGGGGGGCGCCAAGAGACCCAGTACTTC	CASSLDGGRQETQYF
TRBJ1-1	TRBV4-1	NA	NA	TGCGCCAGCAGCCAACTTCTAGGGGGTTTTATGAACACTGAAGCTTTCTTT	CASSQLLGGFMNTEAFF
TRBJ1-1	TRBV4-3	NA	NA	TGCGCCAGCAGCCAAGATGCGGGCGGAGGTGGTGAAGCTTTCTTT	CASSQDAGGGGEAFF
TRBJ1-1	TRBV27	TRBD1	once	TGTGCCAGCAGTTTCCCATGGGCAGGGGGAAAGAACACTGAAGCTTTCTTT	CASSFPWAGGKNTEAFF
TRBJ2-3	TRBV5-1	TRBD1	NA	TGCGCCAGCAGCTTGAAGGGGGCTCTGCGGGATACGCAGTATTTT	CASSLKGALRDTQYF
TRBJ1-5	TRBV27	TRBD1	NA	TGTGCCAGCAGTTTAAAGGGGGCGCGGGGCAATCAGCCCCAGCATTTT	CASSLKGARGNQPQHF
TRBJ1-1	TRBV5-6	TRBD1	once	TGTGCCAGCAGCCCCGGGACAGGGGGGCCGAACACTGAAGCTTTCTTT	CASSPGTGGPNTEAFF
TRBJ1-2	TRBV5-1	NA	NA	TGCGCCAGCAGCCCCCTTTGGACAGATGATAACTATGGCTACACCTTC	CASSPLWTDDNYGYTF
TRBJ1-1	TRBV5-4	NA	NA	TGTGCCAGCAGCTCTCAGGACATGCCCTACACTGAAGCTTTCTTT	CASSSQDMPYTEAFF
TRBJ1-2	TRBV2	TRBD1	NA	TGTGCCAGCAGTTTCTCTCTCCGGGACAGGGGACACTATGGCTACACCTTC	CASSFSLRDRGHYGYTF
TRBJ2-7	TRBV27	TRBD2	NA	TGTGCCAGCAGTTTGGGTTGGGGAGGGTACGAGCAGTACTTC	CASSLGWGGYEQYF
TRBJ2-6	TRBV3-1/TRBV3-2	NA	NA	TGTGCCAGCAGGCAGGGTCACTCTGGGGCCAACGTCCTGACTTTC	CASRQGHSGANVLTF
TRBJ2-5	TRBV7-7	TRBD1	NA	TGTGCTAGCAGCCCTCGGACAGGGGGTGCAGGGGAGACCCAGTACTTC	CASSPRTGGAGETQYF
TRBJ1-1	TRBV19	TRBD1	few	TGTGCCACCCGACAGGGGGCGGGCACTGAAGCTTTCTTT	CATRQGAGTEAFF